This is a list of T cell receptor beta chains from one sample in a study of Graves' ophthalmopathy and Graves' hyperthyroidism. TCRdb used MiXCR to reprocess the multiplex PCR reads, holding one entry per CDR3 protein. The sample consists of about 740,000 distinct CDR3 sequences, approximately 40% of them appearing once. Sequencing used peripheral blood. These receptors originate from an adult man with Graves' ophthalmopathy. CDR3s include the opening cysteine and the closing phenylalanine or tryptophan. The order of the fields is clone size, D gene, J gene, V gene, CDR3 protein, CDR3 DNA. A D gene is named only where the DNA matches it firmly. The size of a clone is reported for some rows only, either as once, few or many, or as a class for expanded clones.

.	.	TRBJ2-5	TRBV7-9	CASSQGQLKETQYF	TGTGCCAGCAGCCAAGGACAACTGAAAGAGACCCAGTACTTC
.	.	TRBJ1-5	TRBV10-3	CAISEALVTGRNQPQHF	TGTGCCATCAGTGAAGCATTAGTGACAGGTCGAAATCAGCCCCAGCATTTT
.	TRBD1	TRBJ2-5	TRBV12-3/TRBV12-4	CASSQPGQGARETQYF	TGTGCCAGCAGTCAACCGGGACAGGGGGCGCGGGAGACCCAGTACTTC
.	.	TRBJ1-1	TRBV11-1	CASRLTGGLGTEAFF	TGTGCCAGCAGACTGACAGGAGGGCTGGGGACTGAAGCTTTCTTT
.	TRBD1	TRBJ2-6	TRBV29-1	CSVATGSGANVLTF	TGCAGCGTTGCGACAGGGTCTGGGGCCAACGTCCTGACTTTC
.	TRBD2	TRBJ2-2	TRBV5-5	CASWSGSDVAGELFF	TGCGCCAGCTGGAGCGGGAGTGACGTGGCCGGGGAGCTGTTTTTT
.	.	TRBJ2-7	TRBV2	CASKGGRRLNEQYF	TGTGCCAGCAAGGGGGGCAGGCGGTTGAACGAGCAGTACTTC
many	TRBD2	TRBJ2-7	TRBV19	CASRPRGLANHEQYF	TGTGCCAGTAGGCCGAGGGGACTAGCCAATCACGAGCAGTACTTC
.	TRBD1	TRBJ1-2	TRBV7-2	CASGRQGNGYTF	TGTGCCAGCGGACGACAGGGGAATGGCTACACCTTC
.	TRBD2	TRBJ2-2	TRBV7-6	CASSFEGLAGGQVELFF	TGTGCCAGCAGCTTTGAGGGACTAGCGGGAGGGCAGGTGGAGCTGTTTTTT
.	.	TRBJ1-1	TRBV29-1	CSVASDSRAFF	TGCAGCGTTGCCTCGGACAGTAGAGCTTTCTTT
.	.	TRBJ1-1	TRBV19	CASNLQGTEAFF	TGTGCCAGTAACCTACAGGGAACTGAAGCTTTCTTT
.	TRBD1	TRBJ2-7	TRBV25-1	CASSARTGLAREEQYF	TGTGCCAGCAGTGCCCGGACAGGGCTAGCCAGAGAAGAGCAGTACTTC
.	.	TRBJ2-1	TRBV6-5	CASRPRSNEQFF	TGTGCCAGCAGGCCGAGGTCGAATGAGCAGTTCTTC
few	TRBD2	TRBJ2-7	TRBV27	CASSFHLAAEQYF	TGTGCCAGCAGTTTCCATCTAGCGGCCGAGCAGTACTTC
.	TRBD2	TRBJ2-3	TRBV7-2	CASSLSLAGFTDTQYF	TGTGCCAGCAGCTTATCCCTAGCGGGCTTCACAGATACGCAGTATTTT
.	.	TRBJ2-7	TRBV14	CASSELGRVSYEQYF	TGTGCCAGCAGCGAATTGGGCCGGGTCTCCTACGAGCAGTACTTC
few	.	TRBJ1-5	TRBV24-1	CASSPTSDQPQHF	TGTGCCAGCTCACCAACGAGTGATCAGCCCCAGCATTTT
few	.	TRBJ1-5	TRBV6-1	CASRGLSTFASNQPQHF	TGTGCCAGCAGGGGTCTCAGTACTTTCGCTAGCAATCAGCCCCAGCATTTT
.	TRBD1	TRBJ1-2	TRBV5-6	CASSLAGQGMGYTF	TGTGCCAGCAGCTTGGCCGGACAGGGAATGGGCTACACCTTC
few	TRBD2	TRBJ2-7	TRBV5-4	CASSRGLAGGPFYEQYF	TGTGCCAGCAGCCGGGGACTAGCGGGAGGGCCGTTCTACGAGCAGTACTTC
.	.	TRBJ2-5	TRBV20-1	CSAGAARGDETQYF	TGCAGTGCTGGAGCTGCTAGAGGGGACGAGACCCAGTACTTC